This T cell receptor beta chain derives from a study of blood T cell repertoires in COVID-19. Study at large: Samples taken during acute and convalescent COVID-19 were collected in the United States, Italy and Spain. The cDNA or gDNA used as material had been derived from T cells, B-cell-depleted T cells, or PBMCs.

The CDR3 totals 20 residues. The V gene end was trimmed by 4 bases and the J gene end by 0 bases; junction bases not matched to a gene: 20. Germline values: CDR1 MDHEN, CDR2 SYDVKM. Original data processing: Amplifying reference gene primers gave estimates of nucleated cell counts. Here immunoSEQ multiplex PCR was the method, and the copy in TCRdb shows in-frame clones only, minus some. V, J and clone size were drawn from that table, and D and trimming were deduced from the DNA. The sample has some 130,000 clones; almost 80% are singletons. Sequencing was performed on peripheral blood. The chain has TRBV28 and TRBJ1-2, with 7 bases identical to TRBD1. The receptor's source is a man aged 55 to 70 who had recovered from COVID-19. CDR3 bases: TGTGCCAGCAGTTCCGTCCGATCCAGAACCGGGACAGCCACTAACTATGGCTACACCTTC. Encoded protein: CASSSVRSRTGTATNYGYTF.